The T cell receptor beta chain described here comes from a study of blood T cell repertoires in COVID-19 (dated by TCRdb to the early 2020s). Some background on the complete study: Samples covering the acute and convalescent phases of COVID-19 were provided by collaborators in the United States, Italy and Spain. Where HLA class I and class II types were available, the types were taken from metadata supplied by the sample provider, not from assay-based typing. The prospective study material was composed of cDNA or gDNA derived from T cells, B-cell-depleted T cells, or PBMCs. The dataset comprised deeply sampled blood TCRbeta repertoires from subjects exposed to, actively infected with, or recovered from COVID-19. Samples came from the ongoing ImmuneRACE study (first 160 participants) plus 1,254 subjects from 6 global collaborators. A de-identified subject ID, COVID-19 status, age in years and sex were almost always included in the sample metadata. The repertoires were made available in a free public database intended to serve as a resource for research on the immune response to SARS-CoV-2.

From cysteine to phenylalanine, the CDR3 is 15 amino acids long. The sequence is cut down to CDR3 DNA, 45 bases in frame from base 1. V and J are truncated by 5 bases and 0 bases respectively, leaving an intervening sequence of 13 bases. The germline V gene sets CDR1 to MNHEY and CDR2 to SVGAGI. Of note for this clone: The antigen it binds to is not known. No base-level quality is on record; no much larger clone is a single base apart.

The investigation overall reported the following: How much clinical and demographic metadata was included differed by source and by participant, and the metadata was provided uncurated.

The collaborating institutions used their own protocols to collect whole blood in K2EDTA tubes. Collaborator samples were shipped for TCRbeta analysis as frozen whole blood, isolated PBMCs, or DNA extracted from either sample type. TCRbeta CDR3 regions were amplified from genomic DNA by means of the immunoSEQ Assay, a bias-controlled multiplex PCR. The study's processing was this. The number of nucleated cells in each sample was estimated by amplification of reference gene primers within the assay. To quantify the absolute abundance of each unique TCRbeta CDR3 rearrangement, sequence reads were collapsed and filtered. Productive Simpson clonality was computed per sample as the square root of Simpson's diversity index over productive rearrangements. The immuneACCESS repertoire file appears here via TCRdb, limited to in-frame rearrangements. These files lack a portion of the clones; in checked studies, under half of the deficit traces to unresolved V genes, and the cause of the others is not known. That table supplies the V and J calls and clone size; D and trimming were determined from the DNA. In this sample the table shows approximately 100,000 clones, 69% of which occur a single time. The ten largest clones represent approximately 5.9% of the sample.

Sequencing input: peripheral blood. The chain employs TRBV6-5 and TRBJ1-1; the D region possibly corresponds to TRBD1 (6 bases align). This sequence originates from a man at least 80 years old with acute or convalescent COVID-19. The CDR3 protein sequence reads: CASSPRTDLNTEAFF. The DNA sequence reads TGTGCCAGCAGTCCTCGGACAGATCTGAACACTGAAGCTTTCTTT.